The entry below describes one T cell receptor (beta chain). Its specificity is unknown. The data belong to a study of blood T cells in healthy people across ages. General observations from the study: TCR beta diversity, measured per million T cells, fell in a roughly linear way with age.

This CDR3 spans 18 amino acids. V was clipped by 6 bases and J by 3 bases; unmatched bases: 16. The germline V gene has CDR1 MRHNA and CDR2 SNTAGT. Donors ranged from 6 to 90 years old and were healthy Caucasians in Russia. Per-sample yields of isolated PBMCs were at least 7 million. Using a J-beta primer mix together with a sample-barcoded 5' primer, a second PCR was run for roughly 7 to 11 cycles. TCRdb re-derived calls from the 5' RACE reads in MiXCR, one entry per CDR3 protein. The data show 1.5 million or so distinct CDR3 sequences, about 42% seen once. This TCR was recovered from a woman under 30 in good health. This sequence joins TRBV6-4 and TRBJ2-1, with TRBD1 matching over 8 bases. Sequencing was carried out using blood. CDR3 DNA sequence: TGTGCCAGCAGCCCCCACGATCCAGGGACAGGTTTCTACAATGAGCAGTTCTTC. Translation: CASSPHDPGTGFYNEQFF.